This entry features one T cell receptor beta chain sequence. No antigen is known for it. Base qualities are not at hand, and no much larger clone is one base apart. This entry is derived from a study of cytomegalovirus exposure and HLA in healthy donors (dated by TCRdb to the late 2010s). Background on the whole study: An earlier analysis of approximately 550 of the donors reported more than 250 Gb of sequence data and about 100 million unique TCR beta sequences from 150 million to 200 million T cells. In the later analysis, no new phenotypic data were used to find candidate immune exposures; instead, reliance was placed on TCR beta sequences and their occurrence across donors. Genome-wide SNP genotypes for about 55% of the 666 donors were used in a later genetic analysis, which treated that subset as a discovery cohort. The T cell repertoires of under 700 subjects were profiled by immunosequencing and related to cytomegalovirus serostatus. Typing coverage varied by locus: about 629-640 donors for A, B, C, DRB1 and DQB1; roughly 520 for DQA1; approximately 570 for DPA1; approximately 450 for DPB1. On average, 235,054 unique TCR beta nucleotide sequences were sequenced per donor among fewer than 500 genotyped donors of the cohort, with about 19% of those sequences being non-productive. All discovery cohort repertoires had been generated on a single sequencing platform. The study was designed to test whether signatures of past pathogen exposure could be identified by cataloging public T cell receptors. To predict cytomegalovirus infection status, the study combined high-throughput TCR immunosequencing, statistical association of individual TCRs with disease status, and machine learning. The genetic ancestry cluster associated with self-reported Caucasian donors included 70% to 85% of the roughly 400 genotyped donors. A later analysis re-examined previously published TCR beta repertoires from more than 650 donors and added high-resolution HLA genotyping to investigate patterns of TCR occurrence. About five DR-DQ haplotypes were treated as single units for association and clustering because of strong linkage in the cohort. Alongside the repertoire data, information on donor age, sex, ethnicity and CMV serostatus was compiled. Class I and class II HLA loci were covered by the typing at four-digit resolution. To decide whether each TCR beta V gene segment behaved as functional or pseudogenic, an earlier analysis of approximately 590 of the donors relied on high-throughput TCR beta sequencing. An early release that covered some 630 HLA-typed donors contained approximately 300 gigabases of sequencing data and 85 million to 100 million unique TCR sequences. In addition to the first cohort of 650 to 800 subjects, a separate validation cohort of 120 different subjects was used. Broader findings and caveats from the paper: Most TCR sequences were observed very rarely across donors, whereas some public TCRs were present in many individuals. A later analysis found that HLA-associated TCR beta chains were more clonally expanded and had lower generation probabilities than equally common non-associated chains. Because some donors lacked HLA typing at each locus, the association tests relied only on the typed subset. According to the authors, the approach could potentially be generalized to other disease states and immunological phenotypes. Correlated functional status among segregating V segments might be attributable to linkage disequilibrium, but an unknown experimental factor could not be ruled out. Roughly uniform sequencing depth across donors was assumed in presence/absence analyses, although this assumption may not hold. According to a later genetic analysis, donors in an Asian-associated ancestry cluster had fewer N-insertions in productive TCRs than the approximately 700-donor mean. The earlier analysis of around 600 of the donors excluded some 15 rarely observed V segments, including chromosome 9 orphons, because counts were too low. Immune exposure information for the cohort was limited to CMV serostatus. In the study, about 150 TCR beta chains were listed as associated with cytomegalovirus. In vitro tests confirmed that a few of the cytomegalovirus-associated TCR beta chains recognize cytomegalovirus antigens. An earlier analysis of approximately 540 of the donors showed that most TCR beta V segments appeared in productive rearrangements either about 87% or about 30% of the time, which broadly matched IMGT annotations. According to a later analysis, TCR association rates differed among HLA loci, with DRB1 alleles showing the most associated TCRs and HLA-C alleles showing the fewest. Only TCR beta chains were sequenced in this cohort, and the absence of alpha or paired-chain data limited detectable features. Cytomegalovirus status was reported to be diagnosed by the classifier with high specificity and sensitivity in both the original and validation cohorts. Strong co-occurrence of HLA alleles, especially DR and DQ, made assigning TCR associations to individual alleles difficult. Most CMV-associated TCR beta chains appeared to be HLA-restricted in a later analysis, and the HLA associations seemed to be driven largely by CMV exposure. According to a later analysis, parvovirus B19, influenza, CMV and Epstein-Barr virus appeared linked to several top co-occurrence clusters. A later analysis associated about 16,000 TCR beta sequences with specific HLA alleles at a false discovery rate of 0.05. A cluster of highly shared sequence variants was judged likely to be a technical artifact of the sequencing pipeline. Some IMGT-functional V segments, including TRBV6-2 and TRBV6-3, could not be distinguished by the 87-base-pair reads and were therefore excluded. An association between a missense DCLRE1C variant and V-gene and J-gene trimming of TCR beta chains was found in a later genetic analysis and replicated in an independent cohort. A further reported finding was that TCR beta sequences accurately predicted the HLA-A and HLA-B alleles for most subjects in the first cohort.

From the cysteine up to the phenylalanine, the CDR3 has a length of 15 residues. The DNA shown is the 45-base CDR3, in frame from base 1. The trim is 4 bases for V and 0 bases for J, with a gap of 13 bases between the germline ends. CDR1 SGHNT and CDR2 YYREEE are derived from the germline V gene (reference sequence). The cohort comprised 666 healthy bone marrow donors. Cohort members were all nominally healthy when sampled, although unrecorded immune exposures were likely present. The donor tested CMV seropositive, placing the donor among the 250 to 350 seropositive members of the cohort. Every donor gave a peripheral blood sample, and the peripheral blood mononuclear cells from that sample were used for TCR beta sequencing. The Qiagen DNeasy Blood Extraction Kit was used to extract genomic DNA from the blood cell samples. The library was obtained by the immunoSEQ multiplex PCR assay. The multiplex PCR relied on a mix of 60 forward primers for TCR Vbeta segments and 13 reverse primers for TCR Jbeta segments. The CDR3 region of rearranged TCR beta genes was amplified from genomic DNA with a multiplex PCR assay. Amplified TCR beta libraries were sequenced as 87-base-pair reads on the Illumina HiSeq System. On the study's bioinformatics: Across the 666 repertoires, a later analysis counted roughly 77 million unique TCR beta chains, roughly 11 million of which were shared by at least two donors. Raw reads were error-corrected and collapsed into unique sequences with a nearest-neighbor algorithm that merged closely related sequences to remove PCR and sequencing errors. Alignment of CDR3 sequences to IMGT reference sequences was used to assign V, D and J gene segments. Each retained sequence needed at least a six-nucleotide match to both a V gene segment and a J gene segment. Rearrangements were called productive when the CDR3 lacked stop codons and stayed in frame with V and J; all others were non-productive. CDR3 was defined by IMGT convention, running from the second conserved V-encoded cysteine to the conserved J-encoded phenylalanine. The earlier analysis of roughly 590 of the donors excluded any sequence lacking an unambiguous match to a single V gene segment. An earlier analysis of 450 to 650 of the donors called V segments functional above 56.7% productive rearrangements and segregating when the between-donor standard deviation exceeded 5%. A statistical classification framework was built to diagnose cytomegalovirus status from the catalog of TCR beta chain sequences. In a later analysis, V and J genes were assigned by comparing TCR nucleotide sequences against IMGT/GENE-DB human TR gene sequences. A later analysis assigned CDR3 sequences and most-parsimonious VDJ recombination scenarios with the TCRdist pipeline. In a later analysis, each TCR beta chain was defined by its CDR3 amino acid sequence together with its V-gene family, and reads without a unique V-gene family were excluded. A later analysis removed 600 or so highly shared, low-generation-probability nucleotide sequences to deal with suspected cross-contamination and a sequencing artifact. For each public chain, a later analysis derived a clonal expansion index from normalized ranks of inferred template counts within each repertoire. In a later analysis, generation probabilities were computed using a VDJ recombination model fitted to out-of-frame rearrangements, and the results were checked against IGoR. A later analysis scored TCR-TCR, TCR-HLA and TCR-CMV co-occurrence with hypergeometric tests, applying a repertoire-size bias correction to TCR pairs. In a later analysis, false discovery rates were estimated by permuting HLA or CMV assignments 20 times. In a later analysis, co-occurring TCRs were grouped with DBSCAN, and TCRdist sequence similarity was added when clustering was performed within HLA-allele-positive subsets. Repertoires with fewer than 30,000 or more than 120,000 public chains were left out of co-occurrence clustering, as were five repertoires with anomalous nucleotide sharing. What TCRdb holds here is the immuneACCESS table cut down to in-frame rearrangements. Part of the clones is not present; checked against another copy, under half of the missing clones reflect an unresolved V gene, and the others are unexplained. V and J calls plus clone size are reproduced from that table; the DNA served to infer D and trimming. This sample gives 160,000 or so clones in total; about 80% of them show up just once. The ten most abundant clones make up around 2.2% of the sample.

Sequencing was carried out using PBMCs. The chain links TRBV5-4 with TRBJ1-1; 6 matching bases give a weak D call of TRBD1. This TCR was sampled from a man aged 45-65 years in good health and CMV-seropositive. The DNA sequence reads TGTGCCAGCAGCGTCTTCGGACAGATGAACACTGAAGCTTTCTTT. It codes for CASSVFGQMNTEAFF.